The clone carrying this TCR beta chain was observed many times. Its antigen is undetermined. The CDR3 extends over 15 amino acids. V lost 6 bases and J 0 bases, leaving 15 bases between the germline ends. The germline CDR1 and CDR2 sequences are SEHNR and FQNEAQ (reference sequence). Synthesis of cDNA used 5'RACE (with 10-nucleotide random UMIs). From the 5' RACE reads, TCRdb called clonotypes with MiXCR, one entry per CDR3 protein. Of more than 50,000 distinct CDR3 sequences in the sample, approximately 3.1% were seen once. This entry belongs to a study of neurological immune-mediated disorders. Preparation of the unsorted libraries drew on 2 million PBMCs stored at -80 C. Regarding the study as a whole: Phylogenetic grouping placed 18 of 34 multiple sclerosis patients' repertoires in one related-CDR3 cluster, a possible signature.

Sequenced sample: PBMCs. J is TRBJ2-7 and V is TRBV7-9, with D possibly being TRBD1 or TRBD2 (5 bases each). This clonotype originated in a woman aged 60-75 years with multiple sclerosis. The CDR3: CASRGDGEISYEQYF. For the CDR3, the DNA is TGTGCCAGCAGGGGGGACGGGGAGATCTCCTACGAGCAGTACTTC.